These 26 T cell receptor beta chains originate from one sample sequenced in a study of shared clonotypes between healthy human individuals. Naive CD8 cells lacked CD45RO, underwent positive selection for CCR7 and left out terminally differentiated effector memory CD45RA+ cells. Here immunoSEQ multiplex PCR was the method, and the copy in TCRdb shows in-frame clones only, minus some. The repertoire holds over 2,000,000 clones, with approximately 92% as singletons. What was sequenced was naive CD8+ T cells from PBMCs. Source of these receptors: a young man in good health. Some clones in this sample may be carry-over from other donors' samples.

The chain combines TRBV10-3 with TRBJ2-7; TRBD2 might be the D (7 bases). CDR3 length: 15 residues. Germline assignment: CDR1 ENHRY and CDR2 SYGVKD. Trimming took 5 bases from V and 7 from J, leaving 21 bases between them. The CDR3 reads CAISRVGGLLFEQYF. The CDR3 bases are TGTGCCATCAGTCGGGTCGGGGGGCTACTCTTTGAGCAGTACTTC.

This clone was seen once. The chain has TRBV15 and TRBJ2-5; D not certain. Germline values: CDR1 LNHNV, CDR2 YYDKDF (reference sequence). V shed 0 bases and J shed 6 bases, with 11 bases lying between them. CDR3 length: 14 amino acids. For the CDR3, the DNA is TGTGCCACCAGCAGAGAATCTCCCAAAAAGACCCAGTACTTC. Its translation is CATSRESPKKTQYF.

The sample holds one count of this clone. The rearrangement joins TRBV23-1 to TRBJ2-7, with TRBD2 as a possible D gene (6 bases). TRBV23-1 has ORF status, its function being uncertain. The CDR3 length is 15 residues. V lost 10 bases, J lost 0 bases, and 19 bases lay in between. The CDR3 loop is CATRMGRPLSYEQYF. CDR3 coding DNA: TGCGCCACCCGAATGGGGAGGCCCCTCTCCTACGAGCAGTACTTC.

V usage is TRBV15 and J usage is TRBJ1-1, with D possibly TRBD1 on 6 matching bases. CDR3 length: 16 residues. V lost 3 bases to trimming and J lost 1 base, with 15 bases between them. The germline gives CDR1 LNHNV, CDR2 YYDKDF (reference sequence). In nucleotides, the CDR3 is TGTGCCACCAGCAGCCCTTCGGACAGCAGGAACACTGAAGCTTTCTTT. Translating gives CATSSPSDSRNTEAFF.

The rearrangement links TRBV11-2 to TRBJ2-7; TRBD2 matches at 8 bases. CDR3 length: 19 amino acids. Germline V gene sequence: CDR1 SGHAT, CDR2 FQNNGV. After removal of 4 bases from V and 5 bases from J, the junction contained 22 bases not matched to a gene. The CDR3 region is CASSSRAISSAGGIDEQYF. The CDR3 DNA sequence: TGTGCCAGCAGCTCAAGAGCCATATCATCGGCGGGAGGTATCGACGAGCAGTACTTC.

The V and J genes are TRBV5-4 and TRBJ2-7; tentatively, D is TRBD1 or TRBD2 (5 bases each). V dropped 0 bases and J dropped 7 bases, with 11 bases sitting between them. The CDR3 contains 13 residues. Germline values: CDR1 SGHNT, CDR2 YYREEE (reference sequence). The CDR3 DNA reads TGTGCCAGCAGCTTGGAATCGTGGGGGGAGCAGTACTTC. Its protein product is CASSLESWGEQYF.

As to this clone: The sample contains more than one DNA sequence encoding this CDR3. The J gene is TRBJ2-7, the V gene TRBV6-6; D uncertain. Looked up from germline, CDR1 is MNHNY and CDR2 is SVGAGI (reference sequence). This CDR3 spans 13 amino acids. V lost 0 bases, J lost 3 bases, and 6 bases lay in between. In DNA form, the CDR3 reads TGTGCCAGCAGTTACTCTAGGGACTACGAGCAGTACTTC. Its protein product is CASSYSRDYEQYF.

The chain recombines TRBV28 with TRBJ2-5; 11 bases line up with TRBD1. Germline V gene data show CDR1 as MDHEN and CDR2 as SYDVKM. Trimming removed 5 bases from V and 4 bases from J; junction bases left unmatched: 6. The CDR3 sequence is 15 residues long. The CDR3 spells CASSGGDRGRETQYF. CDR3 DNA: TGTGCCAGCAGTGGGGGGGACAGGGGGAGAGAGACCCAGTACTTC.

CDR3 protein: CASSPGQGRYEQYF. The CDR3 region has the DNA TGTGCCAGCAGCCCGGGACAGGGGCGGTACGAGCAGTACTTC. J is TRBJ2-7 and V is TRBV11-2; the match to TRBD1 covers 10 bases. This CDR3 has 14 residues. Germline V gene data show CDR1 as SGHAT and CDR2 as FQNNGV. V gave up 5 bases and J gave up 4 bases; unmatched junction bases: 5.

The CDR3 DNA reads TGTGCCAGCTCCCTCCTGGGGGGACACCTTAGCACAGATACGCAGTATTTT. Its translation is CASSLLGGHLSTDTQYF. The chain employs TRBV18 and TRBJ2-3; D possibly matches TRBD1 or TRBD2 (6 bases each). CDR1 is KGHSH, CDR2 LQKENI, per germline. V shed 6 bases and J shed 0 bases, with 19 bases lying between them. The CDR3 consists of 17 residues.

The gene calls are TRBV27 and TRBJ1-2; D ambiguous. V was clipped by 3 bases and J by 7 bases, with 9 bases between them. This CDR3 is built from 12 residues. The V gene's germline CDR1 is MNHEY and CDR2 SMNVEV (reference sequence). The CDR3 bases are TGTGCCAGCAGTTTGAGGGCACGTGGCTACACCTTC. It yields the protein CASSLRARGYTF.

The chain links TRBV7-8 to TRBJ2-7; D remains unclear. Germline CDR1 and CDR2: SGHVS and FQNEAQ. Trimming shortened V by 5 bases and J by 3 bases, and 11 bases separated the two germline ends. This CDR3 contains 13 residues. The CDR3 protein is CASSEIAIYEQYF. The CDR3 nucleotides read TGTGCCAGCAGCGAGATTGCGATCTACGAGCAGTACTTC.

The V call is TRBV28, the J call TRBJ2-7, with D possibly being TRBD2 (6 bases). This CDR3 comprises 13 residues. Trimming left V 7 bases short and J 3 bases short, with 13 bases between. In germline, CDR1 is MDHEN, CDR2 SYDVKM. The CDR3 spells CASTRGLFYEQYF. The CDR3 bases are TGTGCCAGCACCCGGGGACTTTTCTACGAGCAGTACTTC.

The chain employs TRBV27 and TRBJ1-2, with 9 bases matching TRBD1. The CDR3 covers 16 residues. Germline CDR1 is MNHEY and CDR2 is SMNVEV (reference sequence). V gave up 6 bases and J gave up 6 bases; unmatched junction bases: 14. As DNA, the CDR3 is TGTGCCAGCAGAAACGATACCTACAGGGGGCGAGATGGCTACACCTTC. This codes for CASRNDTYRGRDGYTF.

The rearrangement joins TRBV10-3 to TRBJ2-7; perhaps TRBD2 as D (6 bases). The CDR3 length is 13 residues. CDR1 ENHRY and CDR2 SYGVKD come from the germline V gene. V gave up 7 bases and J gave up 2 bases, with 12 bases separating them. In DNA form, the CDR3 reads TGTGCCATCAACCGGGAGAGACCCTACGAGCAGTACTTC. This sequence encodes CAINRERPYEQYF.

The chain couples TRBV4-1 to TRBJ2-7; D is possibly TRBD1 (5 bases). In germline, CDR1 is MGHRA, CDR2 YSYEKL. The CDR3 contains 15 residues. Trimming pared 1 base from V and 2 bases from J, leaving 12 bases between. The CDR3 sequence is CASSQGVDSAYEQYF. DNA of the CDR3: TGCGCCAGCAGCCAAGGAGTAGACAGTGCCTACGAGCAGTACTTC.

The chain employs TRBV29-1 and TRBJ2-7; D not resolved. Germline CDR1 reads SQVTM; CDR2 reads ANQGSEA. The CDR3 spans 9 residues. V was shortened by 4 bases and J by 5 bases, with 3 bases between the two germline ends. CDR3 loop: CSVGHEQYF. The CDR3 bases are TGCAGCGTTGGGCACGAGCAGTACTTC.

This clone was counted once. The J gene is TRBJ2-7, the V gene TRBV28; tentative D call: TRBD2 (5 bases). The CDR3 sequence is 13 residues long. The V end lost 3 bases, the J end lost 3 bases, and 9 bases lay between the germline ends. Germline V gene sequence: CDR1 MDHEN, CDR2 SYDVKM. Here the CDR3 DNA reads TGTGCCAGCAGTTTGGCTAGCAACTACGAGCAGTACTTC. This sequence encodes CASSLASNYEQYF.

The rearrangement joins TRBV5-6 to TRBJ2-7, with TRBD2 matching over 11 bases. Unmatched junction bases numbered 5, after V lost 2 bases and J lost 4 bases. The length of the CDR3 is 15 residues. The germline CDR1 and CDR2 sequences are SGHDT and YYEEEE. In DNA form, the CDR3 reads TGTGCCAGCAGCTTTAGCGGGAGGGCCTCGTACGAGCAGTACTTC. The encoded protein is CASSFSGRASYEQYF.

This clone has only one observation. V and J are TRBV7-9 and TRBJ2-3, with 7 bases that match TRBD1. The CDR3 sequence is 16 residues long. Germline V gene lookup returns CDR1 SEHNR and CDR2 FQNEAQ (reference sequence). Germline trimming cut 6 bases from V and 0 bases from J; bases unmatched to any gene: 9. The CDR3 sequence: CASSPRQGPSTDTQYF. In DNA, the CDR3 is TGTGCCAGCAGTCCTCGACAGGGACCTAGCACAGATACGCAGTATTTT.

CDR3 sequence (DNA): TGTGCCAGCAGCTTAGGTCTCTCGGGACAGGGGCACGAGCAGTACTTC. Protein product: CASSLGLSGQGHEQYF. The genes are TRBV7-6 and TRBJ2-7; 10 positions match TRBD1. The germline gives CDR1 SGHVS, CDR2 FNYEAQ. The CDR3 runs to 16 residues. V gave up 1 base and J gave up 5 bases; unmatched junction bases: 8.

This sequence joins TRBV27 and TRBJ2-1; 10 positions agree with TRBD2. CDR1 is MNHEY and CDR2 is SMNVEV in the germline V gene (reference sequence). CDR3 size: 15 residues. J gave up 6 bases and V 6 bases, and 8 bases lay outside the gene matches. CDR3 sequence: CASRFTSGTGNEQFF. The CDR3 coding sequence is TGTGCCAGCAGATTCACTAGCGGGACCGGCAATGAGCAGTTCTTC.

The chain recombines TRBV27 with TRBJ1-5; 11 nucleotides agree with TRBD1. CDR1 and CDR2 (germline): MNHEY, SMNVEV (reference sequence). V dropped 3 bases and J dropped 7; count of bases not matched to a gene: 8. The CDR3 is 16 residues long. Written as DNA, the CDR3 is TGTGCCAGCAGTTTCCTCACGGACAGGGGGCGGCAGCCCCAGCATTTT. It translates to CASSFLTDRGRQPQHF.

This chain uses TRBV21-1 with TRBJ2-2; the table's D call, TRBD1, was not checked against the DNA. TRBV21-1 is listed as a pseudogene. CDR3 length equals 15 residues. CDR3 sequence: CASSKLQANTGELFF. The CDR3 nucleotides are TGTGCCAGCAGCAAACTGCAGGCGAACACCGGGGAGCTGTTTTTT.

This rearrangement joins TRBV5-6 to TRBJ2-7; either TRBD1 or TRBD2 may supply D (6 bases each). Germline CDR1 is SGHDT and CDR2 is YYEEEE. V was clipped by 4 bases and J by 4 bases, with 18 bases between them. This CDR3 region has 15 residues. This chain's CDR3 is CASSRGGTRVYEQYF. CDR3 DNA: TGTGCCAGCAGCCGTGGCGGGACAAGGGTGTACGAGCAGTACTTC.

The J gene is TRBJ2-7, the V gene TRBV4-3; possible D gene TRBD1, 5 bases. The CDR3 spans 15 residues. Germline V gene sequence: CDR1 LGHNA, CDR2 YSLEER. V was trimmed by 0 bases and J by 0 bases, leaving 9 bases between them. Here the CDR3 DNA reads TGCGCCAGCAGCCAAGATCAGGGTTCCTCCTACGAGCAGTACTTC. Translated, it gives CASSQDQGSSYEQYF.